A selection of T cell receptor beta chains follows, all from one sample in a study of T cells in Graves' hyperthyroidism and ophthalmopathy. TCRdb used MiXCR to reprocess the multiplex PCR reads, holding one entry per CDR3 protein. Among roughly 750,000 distinct CDR3 sequences listed, 15% to 20% were seen once. What was sequenced was blood. These TCRs come from a man in his late teens or twenties with Graves' hyperthyroidism. Each CDR3 is given without its conserved first and last residue. The D gene is left open where the match is weak.

TRBJ1-5 TRBD1 TRBV6-1 ASRTGENKVNQPQH
TRBJ2-2 TRBD2 TRBV19 ASSPHTGEGTGELF
TRBJ1-1 . TRBV28 ASSRRAVSKDTEAF
TRBJ2-7 TRBD2 TRBV28 ASRVGGLGPYEQY
TRBJ2-7 . TRBV28 ASSSSRNEQY
TRBJ2-7 . TRBV6-1 ASSEERRPGYEQY
TRBJ2-2 . TRBV20-1 SARVSRGTGELF
TRBJ2-5 . TRBV6-1 ATRGETQY
TRBJ2-6 . TRBV30 AWRGTSGANVLT
TRBJ2-3 TRBD2 TRBV29-1 SVRLARTDTQY
TRBJ1-2 . TRBV7-2 ASSPGGAEGYT
TRBJ2-1 . TRBV7-9 ASSLFGGRVNEQF
TRBJ2-1 TRBD2 TRBV12-5 ASGPSGEGYNEQF
TRBJ1-2 . TRBV19 ASTTGFGYT
TRBJ1-4 . TRBV29-1 SVDSVATNEKLF
TRBJ2-7 . TRBV27 ASSLEGDNRYEQY
TRBJ2-2 TRBD2 TRBV6-2/TRBV6-3 ASSYSGAGTSGRTGELF
TRBJ2-3 . TRBV28 ASSRHGGRTDTQY
TRBJ2-1 TRBD2 TRBV20-1 SARTIGAGGSNEQF
TRBJ2-4 . TRBV7-9 ASSLVGPMRAKNIQY
TRBJ2-1 . TRBV7-2 ASSLSHSLRNNEQF
TRBJ2-1 TRBD1 TRBV12-3/TRBV12-4 ASKDRGDEQF
TRBJ2-1 TRBD2 TRBV7-8 ASSSTTSGRVNEQF
TRBJ2-1 . TRBV2 ASSPPGLSYNEQF
TRBJ2-1 . TRBV3-1 ASSQATEQF
TRBJ2-1 TRBD2 TRBV20-1 SARGGAGGPYEQF
TRBJ1-2 . TRBV6-1 ASSAGTSYGHT
TRBJ2-7 TRBD1 TRBV6-2/TRBV6-3 ASSLDRVRRDEQY
TRBJ1-2 TRBD1 TRBV7-9 ASSLDLTGSHYGYT
TRBJ2-7 TRBD2 TRBV28 ASIGTKSSYEQY
TRBJ2-7 . TRBV18 ASSPGLAQGITYEQY
TRBJ2-1 TRBD2 TRBV6-2/TRBV6-3 ASSSLLAGDVNEQF
TRBJ2-7 . TRBV4-1 ASSQGRDIGYEQY
TRBJ1-6 . TRBV10-3 AINRGSPYNSPLH
TRBJ1-4 TRBD1 TRBV20-1 SANPGGKEKLF
TRBJ1-6 TRBD1 TRBV2 ASSGGDRVNSPLH
TRBJ1-2 . TRBV2 ASSQANLNYGYT
TRBJ1-5 . TRBV3-1 ASSQQGVQPQH
TRBJ1-1 TRBD1 TRBV18 ASSARTGPTEAF
TRBJ2-7 TRBD1 TRBV3-1 ASSLSGTGGTEQY
TRBJ1-2 . TRBV15 ATSRGANYGYT
TRBJ1-2 TRBD1 TRBV29-1 SVGLGGAGYGYT
TRBJ2-7 TRBD2 TRBV12-3/TRBV12-4 ASSLMRGAGEQY
TRBJ2-2 TRBD2 TRBV5-1 ASSPRASGSTGELF
TRBJ2-2 . TRBV5-1 ASSSDPAGELF
TRBJ2-1 . TRBV6-1 ASLPDTFLHEQV
TRBJ2-3 . TRBV12-3/TRBV12-4 ASSPPWLGPSTDTQY
TRBJ2-4 TRBD2 TRBV20-1 SARGIAGYSKNIQY
TRBJ2-5 . TRBV12-3/TRBV12-4 ASSLGSGEETQY
TRBJ1-1 . TRBV3-1 ASSQDSEAF
TRBJ2-3 . TRBV7-3 ASSLWGAGDTQY
TRBJ2-7 . TRBV29-1 SVGGAPSYEQY
TRBJ2-1 . TRBV12-3/TRBV12-4 ASRLINEQF
TRBJ1-5 TRBD1 TRBV2 ASNHRGGDQPQH
TRBJ2-7 . TRBV7-2 ASSWRAYSYEQY
TRBJ2-2 TRBD2 TRBV20-1 SARDARSGGNTGELF
TRBJ2-7 . TRBV20-1 SAEDSSYEQY
TRBJ2-5 . TRBV19 ASSMIRKQETQY
TRBJ1-1 TRBD1 TRBV6-1 ASSETGGGNEAF
TRBJ2-2 . TRBV18 ASSPSITGSNGELF